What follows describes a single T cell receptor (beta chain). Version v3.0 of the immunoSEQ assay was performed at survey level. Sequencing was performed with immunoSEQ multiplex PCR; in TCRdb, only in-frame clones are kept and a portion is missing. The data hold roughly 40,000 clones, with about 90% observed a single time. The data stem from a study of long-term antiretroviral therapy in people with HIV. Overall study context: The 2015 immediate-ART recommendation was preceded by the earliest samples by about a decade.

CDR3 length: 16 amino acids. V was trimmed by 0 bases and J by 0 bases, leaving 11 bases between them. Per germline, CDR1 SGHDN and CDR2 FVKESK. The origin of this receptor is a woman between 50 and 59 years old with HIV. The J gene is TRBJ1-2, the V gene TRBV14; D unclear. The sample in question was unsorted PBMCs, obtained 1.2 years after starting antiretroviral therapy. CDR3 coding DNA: TGTGCCAGCAGCCAAGATAGGCGTCCCCCTAACTATGGCTACACCTTC. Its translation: CASSQDRRPPNYGYTF.